Listed below are T cell receptor beta chains from one sample, sequenced in a study of long-term antiretroviral therapy in people with HIV. Assay used: immunoSEQ multiplex PCR; TCRdb lists only in-frame clones, some missing. Of about 24,000 clones in the sample, roughly 86% were seen once. This specimen was unsorted PBMCs, taken 1.8 years before starting antiretroviral therapy. Receptors originate from a man aged 45 to 65 with HIV. CDR3s include the opening cysteine and the closing phenylalanine or tryptophan. The order of the fields is V gene, clone size, D gene, J gene, CDR3 DNA, CDR3 protein. D genes are given only for firm matches. Clone size is not always given. Where it is, it says once, few, many or a class for expanded clones.

>TRBV5-1|NA|NA|TRBJ1-2
TGCGCCAGCAGCTCCGGGACGGCCAACTATGGCTACACCTTC
CASSSGTANYGYTF
>TRBV19|NA|NA|TRBJ1-6
TGTGCCAGTAGTATATGGAATTCACCCCTCCACTTT
CASSIWNSPLHF
>TRBV28|NA|NA|TRBJ1-1
TGTGCCAGCAGTTTACCTGGGGGATCAACTGAAGCTTTCTTT
CASSLPGGSTEAFF
>TRBV6-1|NA|NA|TRBJ2-3
TGTGCCAGCAGTGAAGCGCTTTTCGCAGATACGCAGTATTTT
CASSEALFADTQYF
>TRBV18|NA|NA|TRBJ1-3
TGTGCCAGCTCACCACGGGGTGGACTTAACACCATATATTTT
CASSPRGGLNTIYF
>TRBV2|NA|NA|TRBJ1-4
TGTGCCAGCAGGAGGGGCCCGAATGAAAAACTGTTTTTT
CASRRGPNEKLFF
>TRBV7-2|NA|TRBD2|TRBJ2-1
TGTGCCAGCAGCTTAGCTTCTAGCGGGAGACCCACCATCTACAATGAGCAGTTCTTC
CASSLASSGRPTIYNEQFF
>TRBV5-4|NA|TRBD2|TRBJ2-5
TGTGCCAGCAGCTTCGGCGGGGGGGCTGGCGAGACCCAGTACTTC
CASSFGGGAGETQYF
>TRBV7-2|NA|NA|TRBJ2-1
TGTGCCAGCAGCTTAGCAGCAGGGTCCTACAATGAGCAGTTCTTC
CASSLAAGSYNEQFF
>TRBV4-1|NA|NA|TRBJ1-2
TGCGCCAGCAGCCAAGATTCGATCAGGGTGGATGGCTACACCTTC
CASSQDSIRVDGYTF
>TRBV4-3|NA|NA|TRBJ1-2
TGCGCCAGCAGTCACACCCTGCTTGGCCCCTATGGCTACACCTTC
CASSHTLLGPYGYTF
>TRBV18|once|TRBD2|TRBJ2-1
TGTGCCAGCTCACCAGGGACTAGCGGGACCATTCAATTCTCCTACAATGAGCAGTTCTTC
CASSPGTSGTIQFSYNEQFF
>TRBV28|NA|NA|TRBJ2-3
TGTGCCAGCAGTTTACAGGGATGGGATACGCAGTATTTT
CASSLQGWDTQYF
>TRBV10-1|NA|NA|TRBJ2-7
TGCGCCAGCAGTGATAGGGGCGAGCAGTACTTC
CASSDRGEQYF
>TRBV2|NA|NA|TRBJ1-1
TGTGCCAGCAGTCTACAGGGGAACACTGAAGCTTTCTTT
CASSLQGNTEAFF
>TRBV7-9|once|TRBD2|TRBJ2-3
TGTGCCAGCAGCCCCCGGGGGGGTGAGGTAGATACGCAGTATTTT
CASSPRGGEVDTQYF
>TRBV5-6|NA|NA|TRBJ2-7
TGTGCCAGCAGCCCACTAGGGGGAGGGCCCGGGGAGCAGTACTTC
CASSPLGGGPGEQYF
>TRBV4-2|NA|TRBD2|TRBJ2-3
TGTGCCAGCAGCCAAGGGACTAGCGGGATGGATACGCAGTATTTT
CASSQGTSGMDTQYF
>TRBV28|NA|NA|TRBJ1-6
TGTGCCAGCAGTTCCCCCCGACAGTCGGGGTATAATTCACCCCTCCACTTT
CASSSPRQSGYNSPLHF
>TRBV11-1|once|TRBD2|TRBJ2-1
TGTGCCAGCAGCTTTTCTAGCGGGGGGTACAATGAGCAGTTCTTC
CASSFSSGGYNEQFF
>TRBV4-1|NA|NA|TRBJ2-2
TGCGCCAGCAGCCAAGATAACAGGCGACTGAACACCGGGGAGCTGTTTTTT
CASSQDNRRLNTGELFF
>TRBV7-2|once|TRBD1|TRBJ1-1
TGTGCCAGCAGCTTCGCCGGGACAGGGAACACTGAAGCTTTCTTT
CASSFAGTGNTEAFF
>TRBV29-1|NA|NA|TRBJ1-3
TGCAGCGGCACAACAGGGTTAGGAAACACCATATATTTT
CSGTTGLGNTIYF
>TRBV9|NA|NA|TRBJ1-2
TGTGCCAGCAGCCCTCGGGGAGCCTATGGCTACACCTTC
CASSPRGAYGYTF
>TRBV5-1|NA|NA|TRBJ1-1
TGCGCCAGCAGCTTGGAGGTTCAGTCGAGCACTGAAGCTTTCTTT
CASSLEVQSSTEAFF
>TRBV5-1|once|NA|TRBJ2-3
TGCGCCAGCAGCTTCCAGGGAATGTTCGGTACGCAGTATTTT
CASSFQGMFGTQYF
>TRBV18|once|TRBD1|TRBJ2-7
TGTGCCAGCTCCCAACCGGGACAGGGTACTTACGAGCAGTACTTC
CASSQPGQGTYEQYF
>TRBV4-1|NA|NA|TRBJ1-2
TGCGCCAGCAGCCAGAGGCACAGGGATGGCTATGGCTACACCTTC
CASSQRHRDGYGYTF
>TRBV29-1|NA|NA|TRBJ2-3
TGCAGCGTTATCTTTACAGCGGATACGCAGTATTTT
CSVIFTADTQYF
>TRBV28|NA|TRBD1|TRBJ1-2
TGTGCCAGTTCAGGGACAGGGGAGGGCTACACCTTC
CASSGTGEGYTF
>TRBV7-3|NA|TRBD2|TRBJ2-2
TGTGCCAGCAGCTTAACAGGGACTAGCGGGGTTGCCGGGGAGCTGTTTTTT
CASSLTGTSGVAGELFF
>TRBV29-1|NA|NA|TRBJ2-5
TGCAGCGCTAGGACAGTGGCGGAGACCCAGTACTTC
CSARTVAETQYF
>TRBV5-1|NA|NA|TRBJ1-1
TGCGCCAGCAGCTGGAGGGAGGGAACAATATCGACTGAAGCTTTCTTT
CASSWREGTISTEAFF
>TRBV19|once|TRBD1|TRBJ2-1
TGTGCCAGTAGTATTTCGACAGGGGCCTACAATGAGCAGTTCTTC
CASSISTGAYNEQFF
>TRBV9|NA|TRBD2|TRBJ2-5
TGTGCCAGCAGCGTGGGTCCCGGGACTAGTTCGGAGACCCAGTACTTC
CASSVGPGTSSETQYF
>TRBV5-1|NA|TRBD2|TRBJ2-1
TGCGCCAGCAGTCGGACTAGCGGGGGTTCCTACAATGAGCAGTTCTTC
CASSRTSGGSYNEQFF
>TRBV2|few|TRBD2|TRBJ2-7
TGTGCCAGCAGTCCCCGGACTAGCGGGAGCGCCGAGCAGTACTTC
CASSPRTSGSAEQYF
>TRBV27|NA|NA|TRBJ1-4
TGTGCCAGCAGTCCTAAAAGCATTTTTAATGAAAAACTGTTTTTT
CASSPKSIFNEKLFF
>TRBV21-1|NA|NA|TRBJ2-1
TGTGCCAGCAGCATACACCCCCTAGCGGGGGGAATCTACAATGAGCAGTTCTTC
CASSIHPLAGGIYNEQFF
>TRBV5-1|NA|NA|TRBJ1-5
TGCGCCAGCAGCTTGTACGGGGGCTATAGCAATCAGCCCCAGCATTTT
CASSLYGGYSNQPQHF
>TRBV19|NA|NA|TRBJ1-2
TGTGCCAGTAGTGGCAACTATGGCTACACCTTC
CASSGNYGYTF
>TRBV6-1|NA|NA|TRBJ2-5
TGTGCCAGCAGTGAGAGGCTAGCGGAGACCCAGTACTTC
CASSERLAETQYF
>TRBV4-2|NA|NA|TRBJ1-1
TGTGCCAGCAGCCAAGGGGGGAATGGGAACACTGAAGCTTTCTTT
CASSQGGNGNTEAFF
>TRBV18|NA|TRBD1|TRBJ1-3
TGTGCCAGCTCACCCCGTCCCGGGACAGTCCTCTCTGGAAACACCATATATTTT
CASSPRPGTVLSGNTIYF
>TRBV7-9|NA|TRBD1|TRBJ2-7
TGTGCCAGCAGCCGGGACAGGTCCTCCTACGAGCAGTACTTC
CASSRDRSSYEQYF